The 31 T cell receptor beta chains presented below share a single source sample, sequenced in a study of T cell responses to AZD1222 COVID-19 vaccine. Clones were sequenced by immunoSEQ multiplex PCR, and TCRdb holds only the in-frame ones, with some missing. The sample gives more than 150,000 clones, about nine tenths of which show up once; about 1.9% is in the top ten. The sample consisted of peripheral blood, taken 28 days after the second AZD1222 dose. These TCRs come from an adult who received the AZD1222 COVID-19 vaccine.

V gene TRBV7-9 combines with J gene TRBJ1-1; D gene uncertain. Between the trimmed V and J ends, which lost 4 bases and 12 bases, there was a span of 12 bases. The germline CDR1 and CDR2 sequences are SEHNR and FQNEAQ (reference sequence). The CDR3 contains 11 residues. In nucleotides, the CDR3 is TGTGCCAGCAGCTCCCTAACTGGAACTTTCTTT. Protein product: CASSSLTGTFF.

V and J are TRBV7-2 and TRBJ1-5; D is unresolved. Germline assignment: CDR1 SGHTA and CDR2 FQGNSA. The V end lost 1 base, the J end lost 5 bases, and 9 bases lay between the germline ends. The CDR3 sequence is 14 residues long. The CDR3 DNA is TGTGCCAGCAGCTTAGGAGATAGGCATCAGCCCCAGCATTTT. This encodes CASSLGDRHQPQHF.

This chain links TRBV7-2 with TRBJ1-3; D may be TRBD1 (6 bases). This CDR3 has 12 residues. Germline lookup yields CDR1 SGHTA and CDR2 FQGNSA. The V end lost 3 bases, the J end lost 10 bases, and 10 bases lay between the germline ends. This CDR3 is CASSLVGQTIYF. For the CDR3, the DNA is TGTGCCAGCAGCTTGGTTGGACAGACCATATATTTT.

V gene TRBV5-5 combines with J gene TRBJ1-2, with D maybe TRBD1 (6 bases). Looked up from germline, CDR1 is SGHKS and CDR2 is YYEKEE (reference sequence). The CDR3 is 17 amino acids. The V gene lost 0 bases and the J gene lost 8 bases, with 23 bases spanning the gap. CDR3 nucleotide sequence: TGTGCCAGCAGCTTGGGCAATCTTAACAGGGTTAATTCCGGCTACACCTTC. As protein: CASSLGNLNRVNSGYTF.

CDR3 DNA: TGTGCCACCACGGGACAGGGGGATCAGCCCCAGCATTTT. Translated: CATTGQGDQPQHF. This chain links TRBV10-3 with TRBJ1-5, with TRBD1 matching 11 bases. Germline trimming cut 10 bases from V and 5 bases from J; bases unmatched to any gene: 4. CDR3 length: 13 residues. Germline V gives CDR1 ENHRY, CDR2 SYGVKD.

V usage is TRBV4-2 and J usage is TRBJ1-4; TRBD1 matches at 7 bases. The trim removed 4 bases at V and 0 bases at J, leaving 5 bases unmatched. CDR3 size: 16 residues. Germline CDR1 and CDR2: LGHNA and YNFKEQ. The CDR3 DNA sequence: TGTGCCAGCAGCCTCGGGGACAGTTCAACTAATGAAAAACTGTTTTTT. Residues: CASSLGDSSTNEKLFF.

This chain joins TRBV18 and TRBJ2-7; TRBD1 matches 8 bases. CDR1 is KGHSH, CDR2 LQKENI, per germline. This CDR3 is built from 14 residues. V shed 3 bases and J 5 bases; nucleotides not matched to a gene: 6. The CDR3 DNA follows: TGTGCCAGCTCACCGAAGACAGGGGTCCACGAGCAGTACTTC. Protein product: CASSPKTGVHEQYF.

The chain carries TRBV13 and TRBJ2-1; the match to TRBD2 covers 8 bases. V lost 6 bases to trimming and J lost 1 base; unmatched junction nucleotides: 2. Germline V gene lookup returns CDR1 PRHDT and CDR2 FYEKMQ (reference sequence). The CDR3 is 14 residues long. CDR3 in amino acids: CASRLADSYNEQFF. The DNA for the CDR3 is TGTGCCAGCAGACTAGCGGATTCCTACAATGAGCAGTTCTTC.

This sequence joins TRBV6-5 and TRBJ1-5, with a possible D match to TRBD1 (5 bases). The CDR3 is made up of 15 amino acids. Trimming took 7 bases from V and 0 from J, leaving 13 bases between them. Germline assignment: CDR1 MNHEY and CDR2 SVGAGI. The CDR3, as DNA: TGTGCCAGCATCTCAGGACACGTTAGCAATCAGCCCCAGCATTTT. Translation: CASISGHVSNQPQHF.

The chain links TRBV11-2 to TRBJ2-3, with D tentatively TRBD1 or TRBD2 (6 bases each). Germline CDR1 is SGHAT and CDR2 is FQNNGV. CDR3 size: 15 residues. Deletions cut 1 base from V and 4 bases from J, with 12 bases between. The CDR3 is CASSLVGGAADTQYF. In nucleotides, the CDR3 is TGTGCCAGCAGCTTAGTGGGGGGCGCGGCAGATACGCAGTATTTT. Using reference TRBV11-2 and TRBJ2-3 for the parts outside the CDR3, the full variable domain is EAGVAQSPRYKIIEKRQSVAFWCNPISGHATLYWYQQILGQGPKLLIQFQNNGVVDDSQLPKDRFSAERLKGVDSTLKIQPAKLEDSAVYLCASSLVGGAADTQYFGPGTRLTVL.

The chain is built from TRBV30 and TRBJ1-5, with D perhaps matching TRBD1 (5 bases). The germline gives CDR1 GTSNPN, CDR2 SVGIG (reference sequence). V was pared by 0 bases and J by 0 bases, with 12 bases between. The CDR3 extends over 16 amino acids. CDR3 loop: CAWSVLGGYSNQPQHF. CDR3 nucleotides: TGTGCCTGGAGTGTACTGGGGGGGTATAGCAATCAGCCCCAGCATTTT.

The rearrangement uses TRBV12-3 or TRBV12-4 and TRBJ2-2; D not certain. Trimming took off 7 bases at V and 7 bases at J, with 10 bases between the two ends. The CDR3 is 12 amino acids. The CDR3: CASTFKSGELFF. CDR3 nucleotide sequence: TGTGCCAGCACCTTCAAAAGCGGGGAGCTGTTTTTT.

V is TRBV7-9 and J is TRBJ1-1; perhaps TRBD1 as D (5 bases). The CDR3 runs to 16 residues. The germline gives CDR1 SEHNR, CDR2 FQNEAQ (reference sequence). V lost 5 bases to trimming and J lost 2 bases, with 18 bases between them. The CDR3 coding sequence is TGTGCCAGCAGCCCACGTCAGGGAGGTATCAACACTGAAGCTTTCTTT. Amino acid sequence: CASSPRQGGINTEAFF.

The V gene is TRBV9, the J gene TRBJ1-1; 7 nucleotides agree with TRBD1. V dropped 5 bases and J dropped 5; count of bases not matched to a gene: 12. Per the germline V gene, CDR1 is SGDLS and CDR2 is YYNGEE. The CDR3 is 15 amino acids. The CDR3 DNA reads as TGTGCCAGCAGTACAGGGGTGGAGGTAAGGACTGAAGCTTTCTTT. Protein sequence: CASSTGVEVRTEAFF.

The chain recombines TRBV6-2 or TRBV6-3 with TRBJ1-6; D not certain. Germline V gives CDR1 MNHEY, CDR2 SVGEGT. V lost 5 bases and J lost 10, with 9 bases in between. The CDR3 runs 12 residues. CDR3 bases: TGTGCCAGCAGTACGAACACGTCACCCCTCCACTTT. Protein: CASSTNTSPLHF.

This chain links TRBV29-1 with TRBJ1-1, with D tentatively TRBD1 (5 bases). Between the trimmed V and J ends, which lost 0 bases and 4 bases, there was a span of 15 bases. CDR3 length equals 15 residues. The germline V gene has CDR1 SQVTM and CDR2 ANQGSEA. As DNA, the CDR3 is TGCAGCGTTGAAGATCAACGGTGGGACTTCACTGAAGCTTTCTTT. Its protein product is CSVEDQRWDFTEAFF. The entire variable domain, with the rest obtained from reference TRBV29-1 and TRBJ1-1, is as follows: SAVISQKPSRDICQRGTSLTIQCQVDSQVTMMFWYRQQPGQSLTLIATANQGSEATYESGFVIDKFPISRPNLTFSTLTVSNMSPEDSSIYLCSVEDQRWDFTEAFFGQGTRLTVV.

The V gene is TRBV6-2 or TRBV6-3, the J gene TRBJ2-7; 10 bases align to TRBD2. After removal of 6 bases from V and 3 bases from J, the junction contained 11 bases not matched to a gene. The CDR3 contains 16 residues. Germline V lookup: CDR1 MNHEY, CDR2 SVGEGT. CDR3 bases: TGTGCCAGCAGCTCCGGGACTAGCGCGGGGTTCTACGAGCAGTACTTC. This gives the protein CASSSGTSAGFYEQYF.

A remark on this clone: The junction shows a germline mismatch at one end, possibly a read error. The chain carries TRBV28 and TRBJ1-3, with D perhaps TRBD1 (5 bases). This CDR3 region has 14 residues. CDR1 is MDHEN and CDR2 is SYDVKM in the germline V gene. This chain's CDR3 is CASGLGASGNTIYF. CDR3 sequence (DNA): TGTGCCAGCGGTTTAGGGGCATCTGGAAACACCATATATTTT.

The rearrangement links TRBV28 to TRBJ1-2; D is uncertain. The CDR3 contains 14 residues. V was clipped by 6 bases and J by 5 bases, with 16 bases between them. Germline CDR1 MDHEN, CDR2 SYDVKM. CDR3 DNA: TGTGCCAGCAGGTCGAGCTCTTTACAATATGGCTACACCTTC. It yields the protein CASRSSSLQYGYTF.

This rearrangement joins TRBV27 to TRBJ2-3; TRBD2 aligns across 13 bases. CDR3 length: 17 amino acids. Germline trimming cut 6 bases from V and 2 bases from J; bases unmatched to any gene: 8. Germline V gene data show CDR1 as MNHEY and CDR2 as SMNVEV (reference sequence). The CDR3 region has the DNA TGTGCCAGCAGCCCCATCGGGACTAGCGGGATCACAGATACGCAGTATTTT. Translated: CASSPIGTSGITDTQYF.

The gene calls are TRBV7-7 and TRBJ2-2; D call uncertain. Germline V CDR1 and CDR2: SSHAT, FNYEAQ (reference sequence). This CDR3 region has 14 residues. The V and J ends lost 5 bases and 6 bases respectively, with 13 bases between them. CDR3 region: CASSRDFVSGELFF. The CDR3 DNA follows: TGTGCCAGCAGCCGAGACTTTGTCTCCGGGGAGCTGTTTTTT.

The chain carries TRBV6-6 and TRBJ1-5; no clear D. The V end lost 6 bases, the J end lost 3 bases, and 12 bases lay between the germline ends. This CDR3 is 14 amino acids long. The germline V gene encodes CDR1 MNHNY and CDR2 SVGAGI (reference sequence). The CDR3 loop reads CASRYDVPNQPQHF. CDR3 DNA: TGTGCCAGCAGGTACGATGTGCCCAATCAGCCCCAGCATTTT.

CDR3: CASSPVGPGNTIYF. The CDR3, as DNA: TGTGCCAGCTCACCGGTAGGGCCTGGAAACACCATATATTTT. This rearrangement joins TRBV18 to TRBJ1-3; D unclear. The ends were cut back, 3 bases at V and 2 bases at J, with 8 bases in the middle. The CDR3 has 14 residues. Germline CDR1 and CDR2: KGHSH and LQKENI.

This clone was recorded once. The chain links TRBV12-3 or TRBV12-4 to TRBJ1-3; 7 bases line up with TRBD1. The junction had 5 bases not matched to a gene; V was cut back by 3 bases and J by 9 bases. This CDR3 comprises 13 residues. The CDR3 DNA sequence: TGTGCCAGCAGTTTGTTTCAGGGGGGCACCATATATTTT. Translation gives CASSLFQGGTIYF.

V and J are TRBV12-3 or TRBV12-4 and TRBJ1-2, with D unclear. Trimming removed 6 bases from V and 5 bases from J, with 10 bases in between. The CDR3 extends over 12 amino acids. The CDR3 bases are TGTGCCAGCAGCAAAGCGGGGTATGGCTACACCTTC. Protein product: CASSKAGYGYTF.

The J gene is TRBJ1-2, the V gene TRBV18; TRBD1 matches 8 bases. V trimming: 6 bases; J trimming: 1 base; junction bases outside the gene matches: 4. Germline V gives CDR1 KGHSH, CDR2 LQKENI. This CDR3 comprises 14 residues. The CDR3 sequence is CASSRDRNNYGYTF. The CDR3 DNA reads as TGTGCCAGCTCCCGGGACAGGAATAACTATGGCTACACCTTC.

This CDR3 is CASSLVQGTFSYEQYF. The CDR3 DNA sequence: TGTGCCAGCAGCTTAGTACAGGGTACGTTTTCCTACGAGCAGTACTTC. The V gene is TRBV7-9, the J gene TRBJ2-7; D perhaps matches TRBD1 (6 bases). Germline CDR1 is SEHNR and CDR2 is FQNEAQ (reference sequence). V was cut by 1 base and J by 1 base, with 14 bases left in between. The CDR3 covers 16 residues. Combining the CDR3 with reference TRBV7-9 and TRBJ2-7 gives the whole variable domain DTGVSQNPRHKITKRGQNVTFRCDPISEHNRLYWYRQTLGQGPEFLTYFQNEAQLEKSRLLSDRFSAERPKGSFSTLEIQRTEQGDSAMYLCASSLVQGTFSYEQYFGPGTRLTVT.

This rearrangement joins TRBV27 to TRBJ2-2, with D possibly matching TRBD2 (6 bases). Germline lookup yields CDR1 MNHEY and CDR2 SMNVEV (reference sequence). V shed 4 bases and J shed 7 bases, with 7 bases lying between them. CDR3 length equals 12 residues. The CDR3 spells CASSWGVGELFF. Here the CDR3 DNA reads TGTGCCAGCAGTTGGGGGGTCGGGGAGCTGTTTTTT.

Here the CDR3 DNA reads TGTGCCAGCAGCCTGACAGGGACTTGGCTCCACTTT. Translation: CASSLTGTWLHF. The chain carries TRBV27 and TRBJ1-6; 7 nucleotides agree with TRBD1. V trimming: 6 bases; J trimming: 16 bases; junction bases outside the gene matches: 9. The CDR3 loop spans 12 amino acids. CDR1 and CDR2 from the germline V gene are MNHEY and SMNVEV (reference sequence).

The chain recombines TRBV6-5 with TRBJ1-1; D is unresolved. Between the trimmed V and J ends, which lost 7 bases and 1 base, there was a span of 10 bases. CDR3 size: 13 residues. Germline V lookup: CDR1 MNHEY, CDR2 SVGAGI. The CDR3 DNA sequence: TGTGCCAGCACCCCCCCGCGGAACACTGAAGCTTTCTTT. This translates into CASTPPRNTEAFF.

The V call is TRBV19, the J call TRBJ1-5; no definite D call. The CDR3 extends over 14 amino acids. The germline V and J ends were trimmed by 9 bases and 1 base, with 13 bases remaining between them. Germline CDR1 is LNHDA and CDR2 is SQIVND (reference sequence). The CDR3: CASRPTDSNQPQHF. The CDR3 DNA reads TGTGCCAGCAGACCGACCGACAGCAATCAGCCCCAGCATTTT.